The 20 T cell receptor beta chains listed next were all sequenced from one sample in a study of T cell repertoires in cytomegalovirus infection. Using its own MiXCR run on the reads, TCRdb lists one record per CDR3 protein. The sample records 100,000 to 150,000 distinct CDR3 sequences, about 31% being singletons. Which antigens these TCRs recognize remains unknown. The sample consisted of CD8+ T cells from cultured PBMCs, taken from culture after CMV antigen stimulation. The receptors were gathered from a human donor in good health (CMV status not recorded). Some clones in this sample may be carry-over from other donors' samples.

This clonotype was seen just once. The chain employs TRBV4-1 and TRBJ1-1; the match to TRBD1 covers 9 bases. Germline loops: CDR1 MGHRA, CDR2 YSYEKL. Germline trimming cut 6 bases from V and 6 bases from J; bases unmatched to any gene: 11. There are 15 residues in the CDR3. The CDR3 nucleotides read TGCGCCAGCAGGCCGGACAGGGGATCTCGGTCTGAAGCTTTCTTT. Encoded protein: CASRPDRGSRSEAFF.

J is TRBJ2-3 and V is TRBV6-5; D is unresolved. This CDR3 is built from 15 residues. Germline values: CDR1 MNHEY, CDR2 SVGAGI. Trimming took off 5 bases at V and 6 bases at J, with 18 bases between the two ends. DNA of the CDR3: TGTGCCAGCAGTGGAACAGCCTTCGCCGGGGATACGCAGTATTTT. It yields the protein CASSGTAFAGDTQYF.

The chain employs TRBV28 and TRBJ2-7, with D possibly being TRBD1 or TRBD2 (5 bases each). The CDR3 is 14 residues long. Germline CDR1 is MDHEN and CDR2 is SYDVKM. Trimming removed 3 bases at V and 0 bases at J, with 9 bases between. CDR3 sequence reads: CASSLGVISYEQYF. The DNA for the CDR3 is TGTGCCAGCAGTTTGGGGGTAATCTCCTACGAGCAGTACTTC.

V gene TRBV4-1 combines with J gene TRBJ1-1, with D possibly TRBD1 on 5 matching bases. Germline CDR1 is MGHRA and CDR2 is YSYEKL. The V end was cut by 3 bases, the J end by 4 bases, with 12 bases between. This CDR3 is built from 14 residues. The CDR3 DNA reads TGCGCCAGCAGCCAGGCGCAGGGTACCACTGAAGCTTTCTTT. Translation: CASSQAQGTTEAFF.

This clonotype came up a few times. This CDR3 reads CASMGRGGRNEQFF. Here the CDR3 DNA reads TGTGCCAGCATGGGGCGGGGGGGCAGAAATGAGCAGTTCTTC. This chain joins TRBV6-5 and TRBJ2-1, with 9 bases identical to TRBD2. This CDR3 contains 14 residues. Germline V gene sequence: CDR1 MNHEY, CDR2 SVGAGI. V lost 7 bases to trimming and J lost 7 bases; unmatched junction nucleotides: 8.

In this sample, this clonotype turned up many times. The V gene is TRBV7-6, the J gene TRBJ2-1; D not certain. The CDR3 has 13 amino acids. Trimming took 5 bases from V and 7 from J, leaving 12 bases between them. The germline CDR1 and CDR2 sequences are SGHVS and FNYEAQ. CDR3 residues: CASSPPKRNEQFF. As DNA, the CDR3 is TGTGCCAGCAGCCCACCTAAACGGAATGAGCAGTTCTTC.

This chain joins TRBV6-8 and TRBJ1-1; D gene unclear. This CDR3 is built from 13 residues. CDR1 is MNHGY and CDR2 is SAAAGT in the germline V gene. V was trimmed by 10 bases and J by 1 base, leaving 13 bases between them. The CDR3: CATHLGPNTEAFF. CDR3 sequence (DNA): TGTGCCACACACCTTGGGCCGAACACTGAAGCTTTCTTT.

The rearrangement uses TRBV27 and TRBJ1-1; D gene ambiguous. The CDR3 runs to 16 residues. The germline gives CDR1 MNHEY, CDR2 SMNVEV (reference sequence). Trimming pared 4 bases from V and 4 bases from J, leaving 19 bases between. In nucleotides, the CDR3 is TGTGCCAGCAGTTGGAATGGCTTGACGGGGATCACTGAAGCTTTCTTT. The encoded protein is CASSWNGLTGITEAFF.

The V gene is TRBV20-1, the J gene TRBJ1-2; possibly TRBD1 for D (5 bases). Germline loops: CDR1 DFQATT, CDR2 SNEGSKA (reference sequence). V was pared by 6 bases and J by 4 bases, with 21 bases between. This CDR3 has 15 amino acids. The CDR3 loop reads CSASGGTLKIYGYTF. CDR3 bases: TGCAGTGCATCCGGCGGGACCCTAAAAATCTATGGCTACACCTTC.

This clonotype appeared once. The chain employs TRBV6-1 and TRBJ2-7, with a weak D call TRBD1 (5 bases). The CDR3 spans 10 residues. Germline V gene sequence: CDR1 MNHNS, CDR2 SASEGT. The V end lost 6 bases, the J end lost 7 bases, and 7 bases lay between the germline ends. CDR3 region: CASSQGEQYF. CDR3 DNA sequence: TGTGCCAGCAGCCAGGGAGAGCAGTACTTC.

The chain recombines TRBV14 with TRBJ2-7, with D unclear. Trimming stripped 0 bases from V and 4 bases from J, with 10 bases between. The CDR3 loop spans 14 amino acids. Germline CDR1 reads SGHDN; CDR2 reads FVKESK. DNA of the CDR3: TGTGCCAGCAGCCAAGAATGGCCAGCATACGAGCAGTACTTC. Residues: CASSQEWPAYEQYF.

This clonotype has just a few counts. The rearrangement links TRBV2 to TRBJ2-1, with 10 positions matching TRBD2. Trimming at V came to 6 bases and at J to 10 bases, leaving 9 bases not matched to a gene. The CDR3 runs to 14 residues. The germline CDR1 and CDR2 sequences are SNHLY and FYNNEI. The CDR3: CASSAGLAEEEQFF. The CDR3 DNA reads TGTGCCAGCAGCGCCGGACTAGCGGAGGAGGAGCAGTTCTTC.

About this clonotype: A read error is likely, as this CDR3 ends without the conserved phenylalanine or tryptophan. The chain couples TRBV5-1 to TRBJ2-5; 8 bases are a match to TRBD1. This CDR3 has 15 residues. The trim removed 3 bases at V and 4 bases at J, leaving 8 bases unmatched. CDR1 and CDR2 from the germline V gene are SGHRS and YFSETQ. The CDR3 loop reads CASSYGQGEGETQYC. In nucleotides, the CDR3 is TGCGCCAGCAGCTACGGACAGGGAGAAGGAGAGACCCAGTACTGC.

This clonotype was counted between two and nine times. This chain links TRBV5-4 with TRBJ2-3, with D unresolved. Trimming cost V 0 bases and J 4 bases, with 12 bases left between them. The germline V gene encodes CDR1 SGHNT and CDR2 YYREEE (reference sequence). The CDR3 covers 15 residues. CDR3 bases: TGTGCCAGCAGCTTGGTTGGCTACGGCTCAGATACGCAGTATTTT. Encoded protein: CASSLVGYGSDTQYF.

In DNA form, the CDR3 reads TGTGCCAGTAGTATCTCGCGGGGGGGACTACTGGGGAATGAGCAGTTCTTC. It codes for CASSISRGGLLGNEQFF. The rearrangement links TRBV19 to TRBJ2-1; 9 nucleotides align to TRBD2. Germline values: CDR1 LNHDA, CDR2 SQIVND (reference sequence). The CDR3 spans 17 residues. Germline trimming cut 3 bases from V and 7 bases from J; bases unmatched to any gene: 13.

This clonotype was detected only a few times. The gene calls are TRBV10-2 and TRBJ2-1, with D tentatively TRBD1 or TRBD2 (5 bases each). The germline gives CDR1 WSHSY, CDR2 SAAADI. Between the trimmed V and J ends, which lost 3 bases and 15 bases, there was a span of 12 bases. The CDR3 covers 11 residues. DNA of the CDR3: TGCGCCAGCAGTGATGAGGGACCTACGTTCTTC. Its protein is CASSDEGPTFF.

This clonotype has more than one count but fewer than ten. The chain couples TRBV28 to TRBJ2-7; unclear D gene. Trimming removed 6 bases from V and 4 bases from J, with 13 bases in between. Germline V lookup: CDR1 MDHEN, CDR2 SYDVKM. The CDR3 is 13 amino acids. The CDR3 bases are TGTGCCAGCAGACCCCCCGGCTGGTACGAGCAGTACTTC. It yields the protein CASRPPGWYEQYF. The whole variable domain, remainder taken from reference TRBV28 and TRBJ2-7, is DVKVTQSSRYLVKRTGEKVFLECVQDMDHENMFWYRQDPGLGLRLIYFSYDVKMKEKGDIPEGYSVSREKKERFSLILESASTNQTSMYLCASRPPGWYEQYFGPGTRLTVT.

The count of this clonotype is one. The chain carries TRBV5-5 and TRBJ1-4; D is possibly TRBD1 (5 bases). Per the germline V gene, CDR1 is SGHKS and CDR2 is YYEKEE (reference sequence). CDR3 length equals 15 residues. V gave up 4 bases and J gave up 5 bases, with 15 bases separating them. The CDR3 protein is CASSRWTLLNEKLFF. CDR3 DNA sequence: TGTGCCAGCAGCCGCTGGACACTCCTAAATGAAAAACTGTTTTTT.

The V and J genes are TRBV4-1 and TRBJ1-1, with D maybe TRBD1 (6 bases). The V gene lost 0 bases and the J gene lost 8 bases, with 13 bases spanning the gap. CDR3 length equals 14 residues. Germline loops: CDR1 MGHRA, CDR2 YSYEKL. The CDR3, as DNA: TGCGCCAGCAGCCAAGACTTAGGACAGCCAGAAGCTTTCTTT. It yields the protein CASSQDLGQPEAFF.

This clonotype was counted a few times. This chain links TRBV6-1 with TRBJ2-1; 9 positions agree with TRBD2. This CDR3 is 15 amino acids long. Losses at the gene ends were 5 bases for V and 0 bases for J; bases not matched to a gene: 2. CDR1 and CDR2 (germline): MNHNS, SASEGT. The CDR3, as DNA: TGTGCCAGCAGTATTAGCGGGGGCTCCTACAATGAGCAGTTCTTC. Translating it yields CASSISGGSYNEQFF.